This is a list of T cell receptor beta chains from one sample in a study of T-cell memory formation after mild COVID-19. TCRdb itself ran the 5' RACE reads through MiXCR, one entry per CDR3 protein. The data contain 450,000 or so distinct CDR3 sequences, roughly 25% of them seen just once; the ten biggest clones take up approximately 12%. The sequenced material came from PBMCs or a T cell subset sorted from them (not recorded which). The receptors shown here come from an adult woman who had mild COVID-19 (a few samples of this study predate the infection). Cell type and time point are not known. CDR3s include the opening cysteine and the closing phenylalanine or tryptophan. The D gene is left open where the match is weak.

TRBJ1-4	TRBD1	TRBV7-9	CASSSIGQDETTINEKLFF
TRBJ2-3	TRBD1	TRBV5-1	CASSLVGGGTDTQYF
TRBJ2-2	-	TRBV10-3	CAISELDRLEGYTGELFF
TRBJ2-5	TRBD2	TRBV12-3/TRBV12-4	CASSLTSGRVETQYF
TRBJ2-7	-	TRBV7-2	CASSKPGSVQYF
TRBJ2-1	TRBD2	TRBV6-1	CATGERHEGGPVF
TRBJ2-1	-	TRBV2	CASSEAGDHRFF
TRBJ2-3	-	TRBV7-7	CASSLGMFGSGDTQYF
TRBJ2-5	-	TRBV12-3/TRBV12-4	CASSFTRETQYF
TRBJ2-6	-	TRBV12-3/TRBV12-4	CASSQQSGANVLTF
TRBJ2-7	TRBD2	TRBV27	CASSPGLAGAFGEQYF
TRBJ1-1	-	TRBV29-1	CSVPENTEAFF
TRBJ1-2	TRBD1	TRBV7-9	CASSLDPGQGLVRNGYTF
TRBJ1-1	TRBD1	TRBV5-1	CASRLGQGTEAFF
TRBJ2-3	TRBD1	TRBV30	CAWETGGPDTQYF
TRBJ2-5	-	TRBV5-6	CASSRDVEETQYF
TRBJ2-3	TRBD2	TRBV30	CAWTLASGGHGGTDTQYF
TRBJ2-1	TRBD2	TRBV13	CASSLIRRASVGEGNEQFF
TRBJ1-3	-	TRBV12-3/TRBV12-4	CASSLATGAGNTIYF
TRBJ2-5	TRBD2	TRBV9	CASSVEAGGLETQYF
TRBJ1-1	-	TRBV6-5	CASSYAGRGTEAFF
TRBJ2-6	TRBD1	TRBV30	CAWRPLDRAGANFLTF